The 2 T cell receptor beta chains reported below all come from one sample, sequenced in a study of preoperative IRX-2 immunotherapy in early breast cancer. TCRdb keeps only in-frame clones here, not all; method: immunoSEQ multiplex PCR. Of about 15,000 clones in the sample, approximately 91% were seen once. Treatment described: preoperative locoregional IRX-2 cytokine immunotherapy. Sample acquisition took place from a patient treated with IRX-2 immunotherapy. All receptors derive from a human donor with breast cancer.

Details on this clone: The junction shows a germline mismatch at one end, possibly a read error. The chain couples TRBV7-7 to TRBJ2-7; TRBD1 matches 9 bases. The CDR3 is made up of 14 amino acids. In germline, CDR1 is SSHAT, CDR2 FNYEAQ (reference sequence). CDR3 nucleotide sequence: TGTGCTAGCAGCCCGGGACAGGGTAGGAACGAGCAGTACTTC. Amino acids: CASSPGQGRNEQYF.

The CDR3, as DNA: TGTGCCAGTAGTATAAGTTCCCGCACTGAAGCTTTCTTT. This encodes CASSISSRTEAFF. The rearrangement uses TRBV19 and TRBJ1-1; D unresolved. Germline CDR1 is LNHDA and CDR2 is SQIVND (reference sequence). This CDR3 is 13 amino acids long. Trimming stripped 2 bases from V and 4 bases from J, with 8 bases between.